Listed below are T cell receptor beta chains from one sample, sequenced in a study of cytomegalovirus exposure and HLA in healthy donors. TCRdb's copy holds only in-frame clones and misses some; the assay was immunoSEQ multiplex PCR. The sample yields about 76,000 clones, 73% seen once. The material sequenced was PBMCs. These receptor sequences come from a woman in her 40s in good health and CMV-seropositive. The CDR3 runs from the conserved cysteine through the conserved F or W. A D gene is named only where the DNA matches it firmly. Size is omitted from some rows. Given values are once, few, many or a class for expanded clones.

j_gene: TRBJ2-7; v_gene: TRBV19; len: 16; abundance: -; d_gene: TRBD2; CDR3aa: CASSRLEQAGVDEQYF; CDR3nt: TGTGCCAGTAGCCGCTTGGAGCAAGCGGGAGTAGATGAGCAGTACTTC
j_gene: TRBJ2-5; v_gene: TRBV28; len: 14; abundance: -; d_gene: TRBD2; CDR3aa: CASRSGGPRETQYF; CDR3nt: TGTGCCAGCAGGTCGGGAGGGCCCCGAGAGACCCAGTACTTC
j_gene: TRBJ2-7; v_gene: TRBV5-1; len: 14; abundance: once; d_gene: -; CDR3aa: CASSLVGSSYEQYF; CDR3nt: TGCGCCAGCAGCTTGGTGGGGAGCTCCTACGAGCAGTACTTC
j_gene: TRBJ2-7; v_gene: TRBV29-1; len: 14; abundance: once; d_gene: TRBD2; CDR3aa: CSVEDPRGASEQYF; CDR3nt: TGCAGCGTTGAAGACCCGCGGGGGGCGAGCGAGCAGTACTTC
j_gene: TRBJ1-1; v_gene: TRBV6-5; len: 14; abundance: -; d_gene: TRBD1; CDR3aa: CASSYGQGNTEAFF; CDR3nt: TGTGCCAGCAGTTACGGACAGGGTAACACTGAAGCTTTCTTT
j_gene: TRBJ1-1; v_gene: TRBV29-1; len: 13; abundance: -; d_gene: -; CDR3aa: CSVRDRLNTEAFF; CDR3nt: TGCAGCGTGAGAGACAGGCTGAACACTGAAGCTTTCTTT
j_gene: TRBJ2-5; v_gene: TRBV2; len: 14; abundance: -; d_gene: -; CDR3aa: CASNNLGGQETQYF; CDR3nt: TGTGCCAGCAATAATTTGGGGGGCCAAGAGACCCAGTACTTC
j_gene: TRBJ2-2; v_gene: TRBV5-4; len: 13; abundance: few; d_gene: TRBD2; CDR3aa: CASGGGNTGELFF; CDR3nt: TGTGCCAGCGGGGGGGGGAACACCGGGGAGCTGTTTTTT
j_gene: TRBJ2-7; v_gene: TRBV5-1; len: 14; abundance: -; d_gene: TRBD2; CDR3aa: CASSLSGSAYEQYF; CDR3nt: TGCGCCAGCAGCTTGAGCGGGAGCGCCTACGAGCAGTACTTC
j_gene: TRBJ2-7; v_gene: TRBV10-1; len: 15; abundance: -; d_gene: TRBD1; CDR3aa: CASSDHTGGSYEQYF; CDR3nt: TGCGCCAGCAGTGACCATACAGGGGGCTCCTACGAGCAGTACTTC
j_gene: TRBJ1-1; v_gene: TRBV5-5; len: 12; abundance: -; d_gene: -; CDR3aa: CASSLGGPEAFF; CDR3nt: TGTGCCAGCAGCTTGGGAGGGCCTGAAGCTTTCTTT
j_gene: TRBJ2-5; v_gene: TRBV4-1; len: 19; abundance: few; d_gene: TRBD2; CDR3aa: CASSQGRLAGGPGTKTQYF; CDR3nt: TGCGCCAGCAGCCAAGGGAGGCTAGCGGGAGGGCCCGGCACGAAGACCCAGTACTTC
j_gene: TRBJ2-3; v_gene: TRBV7-2; len: 16; abundance: -; d_gene: TRBD2; CDR3aa: CASSSLAGVGTDTQYF; CDR3nt: TGTGCCAGCAGCTCACTAGCGGGAGTGGGCACAGATACGCAGTATTTT
j_gene: TRBJ1-4; v_gene: TRBV28; len: 15; abundance: -; d_gene: -; CDR3aa: CASSLPTQGVEKLFF; CDR3nt: TGTGCCAGCAGTTTACCCACTCAGGGCGTCGAAAAACTGTTTTTT